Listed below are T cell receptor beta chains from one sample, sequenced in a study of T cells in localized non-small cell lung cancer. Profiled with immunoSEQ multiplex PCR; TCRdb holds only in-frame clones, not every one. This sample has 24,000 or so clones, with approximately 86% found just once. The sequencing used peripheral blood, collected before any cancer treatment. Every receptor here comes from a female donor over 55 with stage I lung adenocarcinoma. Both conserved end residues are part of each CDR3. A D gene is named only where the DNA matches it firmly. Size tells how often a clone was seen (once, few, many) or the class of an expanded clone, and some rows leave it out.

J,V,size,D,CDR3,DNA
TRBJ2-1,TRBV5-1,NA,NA,CASSLEGRAHEQFF,TGCGCCAGCAGCTTGGAGGGCAGGGCCCATGAGCAGTTCTTC
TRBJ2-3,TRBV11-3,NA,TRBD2,CASRKGGLAGLTDTQYF,TGTGCCAGCAGGAAAGGGGGACTAGCGGGCCTCACAGATACGCAGTATTTT
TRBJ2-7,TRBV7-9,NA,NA,CASSLTANYEQYF,TGTGCCAGCAGCTTGACAGCCAACTACGAGCAGTACTTC
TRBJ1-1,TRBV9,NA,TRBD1,CASSVNMEGAVAEAFF,TGTGCCAGCAGCGTAAACATGGAGGGGGCTGTAGCTGAAGCTTTCTTT
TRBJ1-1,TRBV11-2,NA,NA,CASSLAVMDEAFF,TGTGCCAGCAGCTTAGCCGTTATGGACGAAGCTTTCTTT
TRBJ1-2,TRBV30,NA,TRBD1,CAWSGGTVYGYTF,TGTGCCTGGAGTGGGGGGACAGTTTATGGCTACACCTTC
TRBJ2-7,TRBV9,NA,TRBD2,CASSVAGGNEQYF,TGTGCCAGCAGCGTGGCGGGAGGAAACGAGCAGTACTTC
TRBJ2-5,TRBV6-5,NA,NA,CASSYLPGSQETQYF,TGTGCCAGCAGTTACCTTCCGGGATCCCAAGAGACCCAGTACTTC
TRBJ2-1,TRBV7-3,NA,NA,CASSSDSGSSYNEQFF,TGTGCCAGCAGCTCCGACAGCGGTAGCTCCTACAATGAGCAGTTCTTC
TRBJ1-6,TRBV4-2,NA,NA,CASSQYRTQEGSYNSPIHF,TGTGCCAGCAGCCAATACCGTACACAGGAAGGCTCCTATAATTCACCCATCCACTTT
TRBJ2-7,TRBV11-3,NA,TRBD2,CASSLLASSYEQYF,TGTGCCAGCAGCCTACTAGCGAGCTCCTACGAGCAGTACTTC
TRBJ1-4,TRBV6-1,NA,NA,CASTGQTTTNEKLFF,TGTGCCAGCACCGGACAGACTACAACTAATGAAAAACTGTTTTTT
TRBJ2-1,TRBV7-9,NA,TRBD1,CASSSPPGQTYNEQFF,TGTGCCAGCAGCTCACCCCCGGGACAGACCTACAATGAGCAGTTCTTC
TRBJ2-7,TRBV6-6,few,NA,CASSYSGGYYEQYF,TGTGCCAGCAGTTACAGTGGGGGCTACTACGAGCAGTACTTC
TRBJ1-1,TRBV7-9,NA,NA,CASSLGDSWSEAFF,TGTGCCAGCAGCTTAGGGGACTCTTGGTCTGAAGCTTTCTTT
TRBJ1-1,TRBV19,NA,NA,CASSIIGGSTEAFF,TGTGCCAGTAGTATAATAGGGGGTTCTACTGAAGCTTTCTTT
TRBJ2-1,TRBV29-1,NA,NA,CSAKREVYNEQFF,TGCAGCGCAAAGAGGGAAGTTTACAATGAGCAGTTCTTC
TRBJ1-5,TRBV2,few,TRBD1,CASSRDRGIRQPQHF,TGTGCCAGCAGTAGGGACAGGGGTATTCGTCAGCCCCAGCATTTT
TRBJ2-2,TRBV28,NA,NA,CASSLRIRDSGELFF,TGTGCCAGCAGTTTAAGGATCAGGGATTCCGGGGAGCTGTTTTTT
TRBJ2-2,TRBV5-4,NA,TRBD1,CASSIQGAQAGELFF,TGTGCCAGCAGCATCCAGGGGGCGCAGGCTGGGGAGCTGTTTTTT
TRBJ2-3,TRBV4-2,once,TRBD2,CASSPGLAGGPGTDTQYF,TGTGCCAGCAGCCCGGGACTAGCGGGAGGGCCGGGCACAGATACGCAGTATTTT
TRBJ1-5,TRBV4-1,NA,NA,CASSHGASNQPQHF,TGCGCCAGCAGCCACGGAGCTAGCAATCAGCCCCAGCATTTT
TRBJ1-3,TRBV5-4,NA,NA,CASSPGLENVGNTIYF,TGTGCCAGCAGTCCAGGACTGGAAAATGTCGGAAACACCATATATTTT
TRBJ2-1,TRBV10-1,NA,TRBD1,CASSEQQGAFEQFF,TGCGCCAGCAGTGAACAACAGGGGGCCTTTGAGCAGTTCTTC
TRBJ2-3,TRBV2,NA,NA,CASSLTDTQYF,TGTGCCAGCAGCCTCACAGATACGCAGTATTTT
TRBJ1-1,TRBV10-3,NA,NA,CAIKEGMVGTEAFF,TGTGCCATCAAAGAAGGCATGGTGGGCACTGAAGCTTTCTTT
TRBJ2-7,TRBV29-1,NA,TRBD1,CSVRTGESAEQYF,TGCAGCGTCCGAACAGGGGAGTCTGCCGAGCAGTACTTC
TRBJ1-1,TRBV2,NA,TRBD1,CASSVIQGSEAFF,TGTGCCAGCAGTGTAATACAGGGGTCGGAAGCTTTCTTT
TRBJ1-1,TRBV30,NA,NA,CAFSEHRNTEAFF,TGTGCCTTCTCAGAACATCGGAACACTGAAGCTTTCTTT
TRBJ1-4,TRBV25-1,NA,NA,CASPNGRQGEKLFF,TGTGCCAGCCCGAATGGACGGCAAGGGGAAAAACTGTTTTTT
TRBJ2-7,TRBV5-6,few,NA,CASSLAGILRNEQYF,TGTGCCAGCAGCTTGGCGGGGATCTTACGCAACGAGCAGTACTTC
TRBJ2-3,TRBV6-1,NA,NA,CASSGPYAVTQYF,TGTGCCAGCAGTGGACCTTATGCGGTTACGCAGTATTTT
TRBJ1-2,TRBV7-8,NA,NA,CASSLAAGLMSYGYTF,TGTGCCAGCAGCTTAGCGGCAGGGCTTATGAGTTATGGCTACACCTTC
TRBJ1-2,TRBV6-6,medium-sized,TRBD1,CASHPPGQIYYGYTF,TGTGCCAGCCACCCTCCGGGACAGATCTACTATGGCTACACCTTC